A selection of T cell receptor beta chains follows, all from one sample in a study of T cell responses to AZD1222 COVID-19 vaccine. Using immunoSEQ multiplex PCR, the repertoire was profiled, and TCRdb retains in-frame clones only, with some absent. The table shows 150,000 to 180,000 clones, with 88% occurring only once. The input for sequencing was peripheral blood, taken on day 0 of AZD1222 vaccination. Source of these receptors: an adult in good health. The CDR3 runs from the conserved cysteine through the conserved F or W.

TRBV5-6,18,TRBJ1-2,CASSLVRDSILGYYGYTF
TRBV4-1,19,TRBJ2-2,CASSQDVLLGQGLTGELFF
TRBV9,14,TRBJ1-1,CASSVRGWNTEAFF
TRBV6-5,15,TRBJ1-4,CASRPGGGRNEKLFF
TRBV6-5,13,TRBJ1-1,CASTWGSETEAFF
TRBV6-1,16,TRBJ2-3,CASSEYGSSSTDTQYF
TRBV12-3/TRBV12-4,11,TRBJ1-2,CASSYPDGYTF
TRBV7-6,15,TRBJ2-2,CASSTQGAGTGELFF
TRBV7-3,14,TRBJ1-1,CASSLEGTVTEAFF
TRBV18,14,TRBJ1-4,CASSPPEVREKLFF
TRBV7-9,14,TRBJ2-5,CASSLNTGSETQYF
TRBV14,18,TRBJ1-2,CASSQEVWTGVLNYGYTF
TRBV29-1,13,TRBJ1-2,CSASGRENYGYTF
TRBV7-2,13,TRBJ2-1,CASRLDGSNEQFF
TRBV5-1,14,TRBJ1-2,CASSLYQGSGGYTF
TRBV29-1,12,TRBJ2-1,CSVAGGGYEQFF
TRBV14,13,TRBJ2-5,CASSVRDRETQYF
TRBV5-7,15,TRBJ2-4,CASSLQGRAKNIQYF
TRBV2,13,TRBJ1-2,CASSGWTDYGYTF
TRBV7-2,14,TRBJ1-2,CASSQRTGLYGYTF
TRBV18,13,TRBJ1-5,CASSRQDNQPQHF
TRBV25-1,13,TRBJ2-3,CASAGLEGGRRYF
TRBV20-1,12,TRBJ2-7,CSASGRAYEQYF